The 8 T cell receptor beta chains below all came from one sample that was sequenced in a study of blood T cells in healthy people across ages. It was with a sample-barcoded 5' primer and a J-beta primer mix that a second PCR of roughly 6 to 11 cycles was run. TCRdb called the 5' RACE reads again in MiXCR, with one record for every CDR3 protein. The sample shows under 800,000 distinct CDR3 sequences, roughly 43% of them seen only once. Sample: blood. The receptors stem from a woman aged 60 to 75 in good health.

The V and J genes are TRBV7-9 and TRBJ2-4, with D uncertain. The J call may be faulty, since TRBJ2-7 better matches the DNA end. CDR1 is SEHNR, CDR2 FQNEAQ, per germline (reference sequence). The CDR3 length is 12 residues. CDR3 DNA: TGTGCCAGCAGCTTTAACCCCTACGAGCAGTACTTC. Amino acids: CASSFNPYEQYF.

V gene TRBV3-1 combines with J gene TRBJ2-1, with TRBD2 as a possible D gene (7 bases). Germline CDR1 LGHDT, CDR2 YNNKEL (reference sequence). The V and J ends lost 6 bases and 5 bases respectively, with 17 bases between them. The CDR3 runs to 15 residues. In nucleotides, the CDR3 is TGTGCCAGCAGTGAGATGGGGGGGCGAAACAATGAGCAGTTCTTC. Its translation: CASSEMGGRNNEQFF.

The chain is built from TRBV28 and TRBJ2-1; D is ambiguous. Trimming pared 7 bases from V and 8 bases from J, leaving 9 bases between. There are 11 residues in the CDR3. CDR1 and CDR2 from the germline V gene are MDHEN and SYDVKM. CDR3 DNA sequence: TGTGCCAGCACATCACTGGATGAGCAGTTCTTC. Its protein is CASTSLDEQFF.

This clonotype was counted between two and nine times. The gene calls are TRBV29-1 and TRBJ1-1, with D maybe TRBD1 (5 bases). The CDR3 length is 14 residues. Germline V gene lookup returns CDR1 SQVTM and CDR2 ANQGSEA. Trimming stripped 6 bases from V and 0 bases from J, with 14 bases between. The CDR3: CSVVGPGVNTEAFF. In DNA, the CDR3 is TGCAGCGTCGTGGGGCCGGGCGTGAACACTGAAGCTTTCTTT. The variable domain in full, completed from reference TRBV29-1 and TRBJ1-1, reads SAVISQKPSRDICQRGTSLTIQCQVDSQVTMMFWYRQQPGQSLTLIATANQGSEATYESGFVIDKFPISRPNLTFSTLTVSNMSPEDSSIYLCSVVGPGVNTEAFFGQGTRLTVV.

CDR3: CSAHGTVSYEQYF. Here the CDR3 DNA reads TGCAGTGCTCATGGGACAGTTTCCTACGAGCAGTACTTC. The V and J genes are TRBV20-1 and TRBJ2-7; 7 bases map to TRBD1. CDR3 length equals 13 residues. Trimming at V came to 5 bases and at J to 1 base, leaving 5 bases not matched to a gene. CDR1 and CDR2 (germline): DFQATT, SNEGSKA (reference sequence).

About this clonotype: This may be a read error, as it is one base from a much larger clone. The J gene is TRBJ2-1, the V gene TRBV27; weak D call: TRBD2 (5 bases). Germline V gene sequence: CDR1 MNHEY, CDR2 SMNVEV (reference sequence). Between the trimmed V and J ends, which lost 5 bases and 4 bases, there was a span of 12 bases. CDR3 length: 14 amino acids. CDR3 coding DNA: TGTGCCAGCAGTCTGGACGGGGTATACAATGAGCAGTTCTTC. Translation: CASSLDGVYNEQFF.

This clonotype was observed a few times. The rearrangement links TRBV10-3 to TRBJ2-4; D might be TRBD1 (5 bases). The DNA matches TRBJ2-7 better at its end, which makes the J call doubtful. The CDR3 contains 12 residues. Germline CDR1 reads ENHRY; CDR2 reads SYGVKD. The CDR3 region has the DNA TGTGCCATCAGATCACAGGCTCCCGAGCAGTACTTC. This gives the protein CAIRSQAPEQYF.

This chain uses TRBV30 with TRBJ1-2, with TRBD1 matching over 7 bases. The CDR3 is made up of 13 amino acids. V gave up 7 bases and J gave up 0 bases; unmatched junction bases: 5. In germline, CDR1 is GTSNPN, CDR2 SVGIG (reference sequence). The CDR3 loop reads CAFLGTANYGYTF. DNA for the CDR3: TGTGCCTTCCTCGGGACAGCTAACTATGGCTACACCTTC.